The sequence of this TCR beta chain was determined in a study of T cell responses to AZD1222 COVID-19 vaccine. Points from the study as a whole: Baseline seropositivity characterized only a handful of AZD1222 recipients.

To note about this clone: Its cognate antigen is unknown.

The CDR3 extends over 13 amino acids. Germline V gene data show CDR1 as MNHEY and CDR2 as SVGEGT. The ends were cut back, 2 bases at V and 5 bases at J, with 10 bases in the middle. Measured with immunoSEQ multiplex PCR; TCRdb has only the in-frame clones, and not every one. The sample carries 190,000 or so clones, around nine tenths recorded once. This specimen was peripheral blood, taken 28 days after the second AZD1222 dose. This rearrangement joins TRBV6-2 or TRBV6-3 to TRBJ2-7, with a possible D match to TRBD1 (6 bases). This clonotype was obtained from an adult who received the AZD1222 COVID-19 vaccine. The CDR3 DNA follows: TGTGCCAGCAGTTACGAACAGGGCCACGAGCAGTACTTC. Amino acids: CASSYEQGHEQYF.